This T cell receptor beta chain was observed in a study of low-dose radiotherapy and immunotherapy resistance in tumors. The overall study: Patients received 300 mg of oral aspirin each day across four cycles, commencing on cycle 1 day 1.

The CDR3 spans 15 residues. Trimming at V came to 4 bases and at J to 5 bases, leaving 9 bases not matched to a gene. Germline loops: CDR1 SGHNT, CDR2 YYREEE (reference sequence). This clonotype is termed medium-sized (0.01 to 0.1%). Indicated time point: after trial treatment. Sample treatment: LDRT plus nivolumab, ipilimumab, low-dose cyclophosphamide and aspirin (RACIN trial). Low-dose radiotherapy and low-dose cyclophosphamide, together with aspirin, ipilimumab and nivolumab, were given to donors. TRAV- and TRBV-specific primers primed first-strand cDNA, covering alpha and beta chains. A constant-region primer paired with the V-primer adapter amplified TCRs over 20 PCR cycles. TCRdb called the reads again in MiXCR, with one record for every CDR3 protein. The data hold under 110,000 distinct CDR3 sequences, with 20% to 25% observed a single time.

The source of this sequence is a male donor with prostate cancer. The material sequenced was PBMCs, taken after low-dose radiotherapy plus immunotherapy. The chain recombines TRBV5-4 with TRBJ2-7; 10 nucleotides match TRBD2. The CDR3 nucleotides read TGTGCCAGCAGCCCAGCGGGGGGGCTCCAGGACGAGCAGTACTTC. This encodes CASSPAGGLQDEQYF. Full variable domain (rest looked up from reference TRBV5-4 and TRBJ2-7): ETGVTQSPTHLIKTRGQQVTLRCSSQSGHNTVSWYQQALGQGPQFIFQYYREEENGRGNFPPRFSGLQFPNYSSELNVNALELDDSALYLCASSPAGGLQDEQYFGPGTRLTVT.